These 27 T cell receptor beta chains came from one sample sequenced in a study of blood T cell repertoires in COVID-19. The data were produced by immunoSEQ multiplex PCR, yet TCRdb's version contains in-frame clones alone and is incomplete. The data hold 150,000 to 200,000 clones, with around 90% observed a single time. What was sequenced was peripheral blood. These receptors were obtained from a man over 45 with acute or convalescent COVID-19.

The chain links TRBV18 to TRBJ1-2, with 10 nucleotides matching TRBD1. Germline V CDR1 and CDR2: KGHSH, LQKENI. The CDR3 runs to 15 residues. After removal of 8 bases from V and 8 bases from J, the junction contained 14 bases not matched to a gene. CDR3 protein: CASTTGTGELEGYTF. The CDR3 nucleotides read TGTGCCAGCACTACCGGGACAGGGGAATTGGAAGGCTACACCTTC.

The chain couples TRBV24-1 to TRBJ1-5, with TRBD1 identical over 12 bases. The CDR3 runs 17 residues. CDR1 and CDR2 (germline): KGHDR, SFDVKD. J gave up 1 base and V 4 bases, and 4 bases lay outside the gene matches. In nucleotides, the CDR3 is TGTGCCACCAGTGAGGGGGGACAGGGGGCCAGCAATCAGCCCCAGCATTTT. Encoded protein: CATSEGGQGASNQPQHF.

The V and J genes are TRBV3-1 (or the pseudogene TRBV3-2) and TRBJ2-6; a possible D gene is TRBD1 (6 bases). V dropped 3 bases and J dropped 3 bases, with 21 bases sitting between them. The germline CDR1 and CDR2 sequences are LGHDT and YNNKEL (reference sequence). The CDR3 sequence is 19 residues long. The CDR3 loop is CASSQVLSYRVGGANVLTF. Written as DNA, the CDR3 is TGTGCCAGCAGCCAGGTCCTATCTTACAGGGTTGGTGGGGCCAACGTCCTGACTTTC.

This sequence joins TRBV28 and TRBJ2-5, with D possibly being TRBD1 (5 bases). The CDR3 covers 15 residues. V dropped 6 bases and J dropped 7 bases, with 21 bases sitting between them. CDR1 and CDR2 from the germline V gene are MDHEN and SYDVKM. The chain's CDR3 is CASSRTLSRAGTQYF. DNA for the CDR3: TGTGCCAGCAGCCGTACTCTATCCAGGGCTGGGACCCAGTACTTC.

The rearrangement joins TRBV5-4 to TRBJ1-2; D is perhaps TRBD1 (6 bases). The CDR3 has 13 amino acids. Deletions cut 4 bases from V and 8 bases from J, with 15 bases between. Germline-derived CDR1 and CDR2 are SGHNT and YYREEE (reference sequence). CDR3 coding DNA: TGTGCCAGCAGCACACAGGGATTCGAAGGCTACACCTTC. This codes for CASSTQGFEGYTF. Full variable domain (missing parts from reference TRBV5-4 and TRBJ1-2): ETGVTQSPTHLIKTRGQQVTLRCSSQSGHNTVSWYQQALGQGPQFIFQYYREEENGRGNFPPRFSGLQFPNYSSELNVNALELDDSALYLCASSTQGFEGYTFGSGTRLTVV.

The chain couples TRBV7-6 to TRBJ1-1; D remains ambiguous. Per the germline V gene, CDR1 is SGHVS and CDR2 is FNYEAQ. Trimming took 4 bases from V and 4 from J, leaving 10 bases between them. The CDR3 is made up of 13 amino acids. The CDR3 loop is CASSSQEGTEAFF. The CDR3 nucleotides are TGTGCCAGCAGCTCGCAGGAGGGCACTGAAGCTTTCTTT.

Regarding this clone: This same CDR3 is encoded by further DNA sequences in the sample. V is TRBV28 and J is TRBJ2-7, with TRBD1 matching 7 bases. Germline loops: CDR1 MDHEN, CDR2 SYDVKM. V lost 6 bases and J lost 1; bases outside the gene matches: 6. The CDR3 runs to 14 residues. The DNA for the CDR3 is TGTGCCAGCAGGCGGACAGGATCGTCCTACGAGCAGTACTTC. Its translation is CASRRTGSSYEQYF.

The genes are TRBV2 and TRBJ2-1, with 8 nucleotides matching TRBD2. The germline gives CDR1 SNHLY, CDR2 FYNNEI. The CDR3 has 15 residues. Trimming removed 1 base from V and 2 bases from J; junction bases left unmatched: 1. This CDR3 is CASSEDGGAYNEQFF. The CDR3 coding sequence is TGTGCCAGCAGTGAAGACGGGGGGGCCTACAATGAGCAGTTCTTC. The whole variable domain, remainder taken from reference TRBV2 and TRBJ2-1, is EPEVTQTPSHQVTQMGQEVILRCVPISNHLYFYWYRQILGQKVEFLVSFYNNEISEKSEIFDDQFSVERPDGSNFTLKIRSTKLEDSAMYFCASSEDGGAYNEQFFGPGTRLTVL.

The genes are TRBV19 and TRBJ1-2; TRBD1 matches 7 bases. This CDR3 is built from 13 residues. CDR1 LNHDA and CDR2 SQIVND come from the germline V gene (reference sequence). Losses at the gene ends were 5 bases for V and 8 bases for J; bases not matched to a gene: 8. The CDR3 nucleotides are TGTGCCAGTAGTGAGACAGGGCTGGGCGGCTACACCTTC. It is translated as CASSETGLGGYTF.

CDR3 sequence reads: CATSTRGSATEAFF. The CDR3 nucleotides read TGTGCCACCAGCACTCGGGGGAGTGCCACTGAAGCTTTCTTT. V and J are TRBV15 and TRBJ1-1, with a tentative D call TRBD1 (5 bases). Germline CDR1 and CDR2: LNHNV and YYDKDF (reference sequence). The CDR3 is made up of 14 amino acids. The ends were cut back, 4 bases at V and 4 bases at J, with 13 bases in the middle.

Remarks on this clone: Other DNA sequences in this specimen translate into the identical CDR3. The chain has TRBV5-1 and TRBJ1-1; D is ambiguous. The CDR3 covers 14 residues. From germline, CDR1 is SGHRS and CDR2 YFSETQ. The V end lost 0 bases, the J end lost 0 bases, and 6 bases lay between the germline ends. DNA of the CDR3: TGCGCCAGCAGCTTGGGTCAGATGAACACTGAAGCTTTCTTT. Translated, it gives CASSLGQMNTEAFF. Full variable domain (rest looked up from reference TRBV5-1 and TRBJ1-1): KAGVTQTPRYLIKTRGQQVTLSCSPISGHRSVSWYQQTPGQGLQFLFEYFSETQRNKGNFPGRFSGRQFSNSRSEMNVSTLELGDSALYLCASSLGQMNTEAFFGQGTRLTVV.

This clone occurred a few times. The gene calls are TRBV6-1 and TRBJ1-4, with 8 bases that match TRBD1. V was clipped by 1 base and J by 5 bases; unmatched bases: 6. Germline CDR1 MNHNS, CDR2 SASEGT. The CDR3 loop spans 16 amino acids. The CDR3 nucleotides read TGTGCCAGCAGTGAAGTTGTATACAGGGGGAATGAAAAACTGTTTTTT. Its translation: CASSEVVYRGNEKLFF.

The V gene is TRBV3-1 (or the pseudogene TRBV3-2), the J gene TRBJ1-5, with 7 bases lining up with TRBD1. Germline V gene data show CDR1 as LGHDT and CDR2 as YNNKEL (reference sequence). This CDR3 comprises 14 residues. V was clipped by 5 bases and J by 2 bases; unmatched bases: 3. Here the CDR3 DNA reads TGTGCCAGCAGCTACAGGGGTGGCAATCAGCCCCAGCATTTT. This translates into CASSYRGGNQPQHF.

This clone was seen more than once but under ten times. This sequence joins TRBV10-2 and TRBJ2-7, with TRBD1 matching over 8 bases. Germline CDR1 and CDR2: WSHSY and SAAADI. The length of the CDR3 is 15 residues. Trimming cost V 4 bases and J 7 bases; bases outside gene matches: 12. Written as DNA, the CDR3 is TGCGCCAGCAGTGCTACCGGGACAGGAAGGCCGGAGCAGTACGTC. Translated, it gives CASSATGTGRPEQYV.

This chain links TRBV27 with TRBJ2-3; unclear D gene. Per the germline V gene, CDR1 is MNHEY and CDR2 is SMNVEV (reference sequence). The CDR3 sequence is 15 residues long. Trimming removed 4 bases from V and 5 bases from J, with 16 bases in between. The chain's CDR3 is CASSSSLRFRDTQYF. For the CDR3, the DNA is TGTGCCAGCAGTTCCTCTTTGCGGTTTAGAGATACGCAGTATTTT.

The rearrangement joins TRBV3-1 (or the pseudogene TRBV3-2) to TRBJ2-5, with D perhaps TRBD2 (6 bases). Trimming cost V 2 bases and J 5 bases, with 12 bases left between them. The length of the CDR3 is 14 residues. CDR1 and CDR2 from the germline V gene are LGHDT and YNNKEL (reference sequence). The CDR3 spells CASSQRASVETQYF. The CDR3 DNA follows: TGTGCCAGCAGCCAACGGGCTAGCGTGGAGACCCAGTACTTC.

This rearrangement joins TRBV28 to TRBJ2-7; 9 bases are a match to TRBD1. Per the germline V gene, CDR1 is MDHEN and CDR2 is SYDVKM. The CDR3 runs 13 residues. The J segment lost 9 bases and the V segment lost 4 bases, leaving 7 bases of the junction unmatched. The DNA for the CDR3 is TGTGCCAGCAGTTGGGGACAGGGCGGAAGGCAGTACGTC. Amino acid sequence: CASSWGQGGRQYV.

The rearrangement links TRBV4-2 to TRBJ2-5, with 10 positions matching TRBD2. CDR3 length equals 17 residues. CDR1 LGHNA and CDR2 YNFKEQ come from the germline V gene. V shed 2 bases, J shed 2 bases, and the junction held 8 bases outside the gene matches. CDR3 DNA sequence: TGTGCCAGCAGCCAACCTGTAGCGGGGGGTTCTCAAGAGACCCAGTACTTC. Protein sequence: CASSQPVAGGSQETQYF.

The rearrangement uses TRBV5-1 and TRBJ2-1; a weak D match, TRBD2 (5 bases). There are 15 residues in the CDR3. The V gene lost 1 base and the J gene lost 1 base, with 9 bases spanning the gap. CDR1 SGHRS and CDR2 YFSETQ come from the germline V gene. The CDR3 bases are TGCGCCAGCAGCTTGAGGACGGGGTCCTACAATGAGCAGTTCTTC. Residues: CASSLRTGSYNEQFF.

The chain couples TRBV6-2 or TRBV6-3 to TRBJ2-1; 7 nucleotides line up with TRBD1. The CDR3 spans 14 residues. The V segment lost 3 bases and the J segment 9 bases; nucleotides outside the gene matches: 8. Germline CDR1 reads MNHEY; CDR2 reads SVGEGT. In DNA form, the CDR3 reads TGTGCCAGCAGTTATACAGGGGTTAGTGGTGAGCAGTTCTTC. This translates into CASSYTGVSGEQFF.

This clone was recorded a few times. The rearrangement uses TRBV5-1 and TRBJ1-6; D might be TRBD1 (6 bases). Germline CDR1 is SGHRS and CDR2 is YFSETQ. Deletions cut 1 base from V and 6 bases from J, with 14 bases between. The CDR3 length is 16 residues. The CDR3 here is CASSLSGGQINSPLHF. In nucleotides, the CDR3 is TGCGCCAGCAGCTTGAGTGGTGGACAGATTAATTCACCCCTCCACTTT.

This clone has more than one count but fewer than ten. The chain is built from TRBV7-9 and TRBJ2-1; 8 bases fit TRBD1. CDR3 length: 14 amino acids. The V and J ends lost 7 bases and 2 bases, in that order; junction bases with no gene match: 4. Germline V gives CDR1 SEHNR, CDR2 FQNEAQ (reference sequence). CDR3 coding DNA: TGTGCCAGCACCCCGGGACAGGCCTACAATGAGCAGTTCTTC. Translation: CASTPGQAYNEQFF.

This chain uses TRBV28 with TRBJ2-2; D is unresolved. V was shortened by 6 bases and J by 5 bases, with 19 bases between the two germline ends. The CDR3 runs to 16 residues. Germline V lookup: CDR1 MDHEN, CDR2 SYDVKM. The CDR3 loop reads CASSPAARLDTGELFF. As DNA, the CDR3 is TGTGCCAGCAGCCCGGCGGCGCGCCTGGATACCGGGGAGCTGTTTTTT.

This chain joins TRBV6-5 and TRBJ1-5, with D unclear. V lost 4 bases and J 4 bases, leaving 8 bases between the germline ends. Germline loops: CDR1 MNHEY, CDR2 SVGAGI. This CDR3 contains 13 residues. The DNA for the CDR3 is TGTGCCAGCAGTTTTACGGGAAATCAGCCCCAGCATTTT. Translating gives CASSFTGNQPQHF.

This sequence joins TRBV5-1 and TRBJ1-6; D might be TRBD1 (5 bases). Germline V gives CDR1 SGHRS, CDR2 YFSETQ. The CDR3 runs to 16 residues. Between the trimmed V and J ends, which lost 0 bases and 9 bases, there was a span of 16 bases. The CDR3: CASSLEAGLGGSPLHF. The CDR3 nucleotides read TGCGCCAGCAGCTTGGAGGCAGGGCTAGGTGGTTCACCCCTCCACTTT.

The chain links TRBV20-1 to TRBJ2-7; perhaps TRBD1 as D (5 bases). CDR3 length: 12 amino acids. V lost 3 bases to trimming and J lost 6 bases, with 12 bases between them. CDR1 DFQATT and CDR2 SNEGSKA come from the germline V gene (reference sequence). The CDR3: CSASQGPTEQYF. The CDR3, as DNA: TGCAGTGCTAGTCAGGGCCCCACCGAGCAGTACTTC.

V and J are TRBV12-5 and TRBJ2-1, with 7 bases lining up with TRBD1. The CDR3 sequence is 16 residues long. The V and J ends lost 6 bases and 0 bases, in that order; junction bases with no gene match: 8. The germline CDR1 and CDR2 sequences are LGHNT and FRNRAP. CDR3 protein: CASGSGQASSYNEQFF. In DNA form, the CDR3 reads TGTGCTAGTGGGTCTGGACAGGCGAGCTCCTACAATGAGCAGTTCTTC.